One sample yielded the 7 T cell receptor beta chains listed below, sequenced in a study of regulatory T cells in long-lasting Graves disease. For TCR beta, libraries came from iRepertoire HTBI primers and Arm-PCR of CDR3 regions. TCRdb ran MiXCR on the multiplex PCR reads and lists one entry per CDR3 protein. The table records 400,000 to 550,000 distinct CDR3 sequences, roughly 17% of them present only once. The time point is: newly diagnosed GD, antithyroid drugs for less than 3 months. Generation of the TCR library employed RNA extracted from PBMCs. A further study also used this sample, focusing on T cells in Graves' hyperthyroidism and ophthalmopathy.

The material was peripheral blood mononuclear cells (PBMCs), obtained at new diagnosis, from a patient treated with antithyroid drugs. The receptors were gathered from a woman aged 18-30 years with Graves disease.

The chain carries TRBV28 and TRBJ2-2, with no clear D. CDR1 is MDHEN and CDR2 is SYDVKM in the germline V gene. Trimming took 6 bases from V and 5 from J, leaving 10 bases between them. The length of the CDR3 is 13 residues. CDR3 loop: CASRILGTGELFF. DNA for the CDR3: TGTGCCAGCAGGATCTTGGGAACCGGGGAGCTGTTTTTT.

The table lists this clonotype with a few counts. V usage is TRBV24-1 and J usage is TRBJ1-1; no clear D. Germline V gives CDR1 KGHDR, CDR2 SFDVKD. This CDR3 comprises 14 residues. V lost 4 bases and J lost 0, with 8 bases in between. The CDR3 DNA reads TGTGCCACCAGTGAAGGAGACTTGAACACTGAAGCTTTCTTT. Residues: CATSEGDLNTEAFF.

The genes are TRBV29-1 and TRBJ1-2; no clear D gene. Germline CDR1 reads SQVTM; CDR2 reads ANQGSEA. The V gene lost 2 bases and the J gene lost 0 bases, with 10 bases spanning the gap. CDR3 length equals 14 residues. In DNA, the CDR3 is TGCAGCGTTGAACAGCGGGCAGCTAACTATGGCTACACCTTC. Its protein is CSVEQRAANYGYTF.

There are many counts of this clonotype. The J gene is TRBJ1-2, the V gene TRBV3-1; 8 bases are shared with TRBD1. The germline V gene encodes CDR1 LGHDT and CDR2 YNNKEL (reference sequence). The CDR3 loop spans 15 amino acids. With V trimmed by 0 bases and J by 7 bases, 7 bases remained unmatched. The chain's CDR3 is CASSQDPAGGGGYTF. CDR3 nucleotide sequence: TGTGCCAGCAGCCAAGATCCTGCAGGGGGCGGTGGCTACACCTTC.

Many counts were recorded for this clonotype. This chain links TRBV7-8 with TRBJ2-3, with 7 bases identical to TRBD2. Germline CDR1 is SGHVS and CDR2 is FQNEAQ. V lost 7 bases and J lost 3; bases outside the gene matches: 16. This CDR3 is built from 17 residues. CDR3 coding DNA: TGTGCCAGCACCCCATCCCTTCGACTAGCCAAAACAGATACGCAGTATTTT. Amino acids: CASTPSLRLAKTDTQYF.

This rearrangement joins TRBV5-6 to TRBJ2-3; 10 nucleotides line up with TRBD2. In germline, CDR1 is SGHDT, CDR2 YYEEEE. Unmatched junction bases numbered 9, after V lost 4 bases and J lost 4 bases. The CDR3 is 16 residues long. For the CDR3, the DNA is TGTGCCAGCAGCGTGGGTCTAGCGGGAGCGGCAGATACGCAGTATTTT. It translates to CASSVGLAGAADTQYF.

In its sample, this clonotype was seen a few times. The chain combines TRBV7-9 with TRBJ2-5; TRBD2 matches 14 bases. With V trimmed by 5 bases and J by 3 bases, 5 bases remained unmatched. CDR1 and CDR2 from the germline V gene are SEHNR and FQNEAQ (reference sequence). The CDR3 length is 16 residues. This CDR3 is CASSLKTSGREETQYF. The CDR3 nucleotides read TGTGCCAGCAGCCTGAAGACTAGCGGGAGGGAAGAGACCCAGTACTTC.